Presented here are 32 T cell receptor beta chains from one specimen sequenced in a study of low-dose radiotherapy and immunotherapy resistance in tumors. Time point meaning: after trial treatment. As for treatment: LDRT plus nivolumab, ipilimumab, low-dose cyclophosphamide and aspirin (RACIN trial). TRAV- and TRBV-specific primers were used for first-strand cDNA, which covered alpha and beta chains. A constant-region primer paired with the V-primer adapter amplified TCRs over about 19 PCR cycles. TCRdb ran MiXCR on the reads and lists one entry per CDR3 protein. The sample lists 30,000 or so distinct CDR3 sequences, approximately 54% occurring once. This specimen was PBMCs, taken after low-dose radiotherapy plus immunotherapy. The origin of the receptors is a male donor with gallbladder cancer.

This clonotype is labeled as medium-sized. The chain is built from TRBV2 and TRBJ2-3; 14 positions agree with TRBD2. The germline V gene encodes CDR1 SNHLY and CDR2 FYNNEI. The CDR3 spans 16 residues. Trimming cost V 6 bases and J 8 bases; bases outside gene matches: 10. CDR3 residues: CASSFGTSGGPRTQYF. DNA of the CDR3: TGTGCCAGCAGCTTCGGGACTAGCGGGGGCCCGCGTACGCAGTATTTT.

The genes are TRBV5-1 and TRBJ1-5; D possibly corresponds to TRBD1 (5 bases). Germline CDR1 is SGHRS and CDR2 is YFSETQ. There are 15 residues in the CDR3. Trimming cost V 0 bases and J 0 bases, with 7 bases left between them. CDR3 protein: CASSLEGDSNQPQHF. In nucleotides, the CDR3 is TGCGCCAGCAGCTTGGAAGGGGATAGCAATCAGCCCCAGCATTTT.

This clonotype was seen repeatedly, ten times or more. A far larger clone is only one base removed, so a read error is likely. The V call is TRBV12-3 or TRBV12-4, the J call TRBJ2-7; 8 positions match TRBD2. The CDR3 covers 16 residues. Losses at the gene ends were 6 bases for V and 7 bases for J; bases not matched to a gene: 17. The CDR3, as DNA: TGTGCCAGCAGCCTCGGGATAGCGGGAATACACAATGAGCAGTACTTC. Protein product: CASSLGIAGIHNEQYF.

The J gene is TRBJ2-6, the V gene TRBV23-1; possible D gene TRBD1, 6 bases. TRBV23-1 is known as an ORF, though its function is uncertain. V lost 7 bases and J 4 bases, leaving 20 bases between the germline ends. The CDR3 spans 17 residues. The CDR3 here is CASTLRTAPSGANVLTF. Written as DNA, the CDR3 is TGCGCCAGCACCCTCCGGACAGCCCCATCAGGGGCCAACGTCCTGACTTTC.

J is TRBJ2-7 and V is TRBV12-3 or TRBV12-4, with D tentatively TRBD2 (6 bases). This CDR3 spans 10 amino acids. Trimming pared 8 bases from V and 6 bases from J, leaving 8 bases between. The CDR3 bases are TGTGCCAGCGGGGGGACCGAGCAGTACTTC. Translated, it gives CASGGTEQYF.

By its share, this clonotype is medium-sized. The genes are TRBV28 and TRBJ2-1; TRBD2 aligns across 7 bases. Germline trimming cut 6 bases from V and 0 bases from J; bases unmatched to any gene: 11. Per germline, CDR1 MDHEN and CDR2 SYDVKM. The CDR3 loop spans 17 amino acids. DNA for the CDR3: TGTGCCAGCAGGTTCGCGGGGGTCGAAAGCTCCTACAATGAGCAGTTCTTC. It is translated as CASRFAGVESSYNEQFF.

The gene calls are TRBV20-1 and TRBJ2-2; D is perhaps TRBD2 (5 bases). The CDR3 sequence is 14 residues long. Trimming cost V 1 base and J 1 base, with 7 bases left between them. Germline V CDR1 and CDR2: DFQATT, SNEGSKA (reference sequence). The CDR3 loop is CSARVGKNTGELFF. The CDR3 coding sequence is TGCAGTGCTAGAGTCGGGAAGAACACCGGGGAGCTGTTTTTT.

This clonotype was seen only once. The chain uses TRBV2 and TRBJ2-1, with D tentatively TRBD1 (5 bases). V dropped 4 bases and J dropped 10 bases, with 17 bases sitting between them. The CDR3 spans 14 residues. Germline V gene data show CDR1 as SNHLY and CDR2 as FYNNEI. The CDR3 coding sequence is TGTGCCAGCAGTGCCTGGACAACCTCCTACGAGCAGTTCTTC. Amino acid sequence: CASSAWTTSYEQFF.

For this clonotype: A far larger clone lies a single base away; this is likely a read error. The gene calls are TRBV25-1 and TRBJ2-1; D possibly uses TRBD1 or TRBD2 (5 bases each). The germline V gene has CDR1 MGHDK and CDR2 SYGVNS. The CDR3 covers 14 residues. V was cut by 2 bases and J by 10 bases, with 15 bases left in between. CDR3 region: CASSEGAGSYEQFF. The CDR3 DNA follows: TGTGCCAGCAGTGAAGGGGCGGGCTCCTACGAGCAGTTCTTC.

This clonotype was counted ten times or more. V usage is TRBV5-1 and J usage is TRBJ2-3; no clear D gene. Per germline, CDR1 SGHRS and CDR2 YFSETQ. There are 15 residues in the CDR3. The V end lost 3 bases, the J end lost 0 bases, and 11 bases lay between the germline ends. The CDR3 reads CASSYSTPSTDTQYF. CDR3 DNA sequence: TGCGCCAGCAGCTACAGTACCCCTAGCACAGATACGCAGTATTTT.

This chain links TRBV27 with TRBJ2-7; 10 nucleotides line up with TRBD1. The V segment lost 6 bases and the J segment 3 bases; nucleotides outside the gene matches: 2. Germline CDR1 and CDR2: MNHEY and SMNVEV (reference sequence). The CDR3 contains 13 residues. The CDR3 coding sequence is TGTGCCAGCAGATGGACAGGGGGCTACGAGCAGTACTTC. Protein sequence: CASRWTGGYEQYF.

This clonotype has ten or more counts. This sequence joins TRBV27 and TRBJ2-1; the match to TRBD2 covers 9 bases. Per the germline V gene, CDR1 is MNHEY and CDR2 is SMNVEV (reference sequence). The V segment lost 4 bases and the J segment 0 bases; nucleotides outside the gene matches: 4. CDR3 length equals 16 residues. Here the CDR3 reads CASSSIAGASYNEQFF. The CDR3 DNA is TGTGCCAGCAGTTCAATAGCGGGAGCCTCCTACAATGAGCAGTTCTTC.

The chain is built from TRBV5-1 and TRBJ2-2; 9 nucleotides align to TRBD1. V lost 4 bases, J lost 2 bases, and 15 bases stayed unmatched. CDR3 length: 19 amino acids. Germline-derived CDR1 and CDR2 are SGHRS and YFSETQ. CDR3: CASSPGTGPSRGNTGELFF. The CDR3 DNA is TGCGCCAGCAGCCCCGGGACAGGGCCGTCGCGGGGAAACACCGGGGAGCTGTTTTTT.

This clonotype was seen repeatedly, ten times or more. In nucleotides, the CDR3 is TGTGCCCTGGGTTCTAACTATGGCTACACCTTC. Residues: CALGSNYGYTF. V gene TRBV28 combines with J gene TRBJ1-2; no reliable D call. The CDR3 sequence is 11 residues long. CDR1 is MDHEN and CDR2 is SYDVKM in the germline V gene. V was pared by 11 bases and J by 0 bases, with 7 bases between.

This chain connects TRBV28 to TRBJ1-2, with TRBD1 matching 10 bases. This CDR3 is 15 amino acids long. The germline V gene has CDR1 MDHEN and CDR2 SYDVKM. J gave up 7 bases and V 5 bases, and 10 bases lay outside the gene matches. The CDR3 DNA is TGTGCCAGCAGTCGGGGCGCGACAGGGGGCTCTGGCTACACCTTC. Its translation: CASSRGATGGSGYTF.

The chain has TRBV12-3 or TRBV12-4 and TRBJ1-2; the D gene is possibly TRBD1 (6 bases). V gave up 9 bases and J gave up 8 bases, with 22 bases separating them. CDR3 length: 14 amino acids. CDR3 DNA: TGTGCCAGTCGAGTAGATACAGGGATGAGCGGCTACACCTTC. This gives the protein CASRVDTGMSGYTF.

A remark on this clonotype: Given a far larger clone just one base away, this is likely a sequencing read error. As DNA, the CDR3 is TGTGCCAGCAGCATTACAGGGGTCGAGCAGTACTTC. Its protein product is CASSITGVEQYF. The genes are TRBV7-9 and TRBJ2-7; 7 positions agree with TRBD1. Unmatched junction bases numbered 4, after V lost 5 bases and J lost 6 bases. Germline loops: CDR1 SEHNR, CDR2 FQNEAQ (reference sequence). CDR3 size: 12 residues.

As for this clonotype: This sequence is one base from a far larger clone and is likely a read error. This chain links TRBV15 with TRBJ2-7, with 8 positions matching TRBD1. This CDR3 comprises 14 residues. CDR1 and CDR2 from the germline V gene are LNHNV and YYDKDF (reference sequence). With V trimmed by 5 bases and J by 5 bases, 8 bases remained unmatched. The CDR3 DNA sequence: TGTGCCACCAGCCGACAGGGGAACAGCAACGAGCAGTACTTC. Translating gives CATSRQGNSNEQYF.

This clonotype came up a few times. The genes are TRBV5-6 and TRBJ1-2; possibly TRBD1 for D (6 bases). V was trimmed by 1 base and J by 0 bases, leaving 19 bases between them. This CDR3 is built from 18 residues. Germline CDR1 is SGHDT and CDR2 is YYEEEE. CDR3 sequence: CASSLMRVRGRPNYGYTF. The DNA of the CDR3 is TGTGCCAGCAGCTTGATGCGGGTCCGGGGGCGGCCTAACTATGGCTACACCTTC.

Only a few counts were recorded for this clonotype. The rearrangement joins TRBV6-6 to TRBJ2-3; 11 bases are a match to TRBD2. J was trimmed by 3 bases and V by 0 bases; bases with no gene match: 8. This CDR3 region has 18 residues. Germline V gene sequence: CDR1 MNHNY, CDR2 SVGAGI (reference sequence). The CDR3 sequence: CASSYSSLAGGRTDTQYF. Here the CDR3 DNA reads TGTGCCAGCAGTTACTCCTCGCTAGCGGGGGGTAGGACAGATACGCAGTATTTT.

This clonotype was seen only a few times. The rearrangement uses TRBV10-3 and TRBJ2-1; weak D call: TRBD2 (5 bases). CDR1 ENHRY and CDR2 SYGVKD come from the germline V gene. CDR3 length equals 13 residues. Trimming stripped 7 bases from V and 5 bases from J, with 12 bases between. The CDR3 here is CAITQRSDNEQFF. The CDR3 DNA reads as TGTGCCATCACACAGCGGAGTGACAATGAGCAGTTCTTC.

This chain joins TRBV5-5 and TRBJ2-1, with 12 nucleotides matching TRBD2. Losses at the gene ends were 2 bases for V and 0 bases for J; bases not matched to a gene: 3. The CDR3 is 17 residues long. Germline V gene data show CDR1 as SGHKS and CDR2 as YYEKEE (reference sequence). The CDR3 DNA sequence: TGTGCCAGCAGCTTCGGACTAGCGGGACCCTCCTACAATGAGCAGTTCTTC. Amino acid sequence: CASSFGLAGPSYNEQFF.

This clonotype was detected only a few times. The chain has TRBV19 and TRBJ1-5, with TRBD1 identical over 10 bases. There are 15 residues in the CDR3. Germline CDR1 and CDR2: LNHDA and SQIVND (reference sequence). V lost 9 bases to trimming and J lost 1 base; unmatched junction nucleotides: 6. As DNA, the CDR3 is TGTGCCAGCCTGACAGGGGGCGAAAGCAATCAGCCCCAGCATTTT. Protein sequence: CASLTGGESNQPQHF.

This chain connects TRBV20-1 to TRBJ2-3, with 8 bases matching TRBD2. Germline V gives CDR1 DFQATT, CDR2 SNEGSKA (reference sequence). V lost 0 bases to trimming and J lost 4 bases; unmatched junction nucleotides: 9. CDR3 size: 16 residues. The CDR3 is CSARDLSGRFPDTQYF. In nucleotides, the CDR3 is TGCAGTGCTAGAGATCTGAGCGGGAGATTCCCAGATACGCAGTATTTT.

This clonotype was recorded at least ten times. The genes are TRBV20-1 and TRBJ1-6, with unresolved D. Germline V lookup: CDR1 DFQATT, CDR2 SNEGSKA (reference sequence). The V gene lost 0 bases and the J gene lost 13 bases, with 13 bases spanning the gap. The CDR3 has 13 residues. The CDR3 loop is CSARDQSKGPLHF. Written as DNA, the CDR3 is TGCAGTGCTAGAGATCAGTCCAAAGGGCCCCTCCACTTT.

V gene TRBV20-1 combines with J gene TRBJ2-5, with TRBD1 matching 8 bases. Germline CDR1 and CDR2: DFQATT and SNEGSKA (reference sequence). V lost 7 bases, J lost 1 base, and 17 bases stayed unmatched. The CDR3 covers 17 residues. The CDR3 DNA is TGCAGTGGCACCGGGACAGGCCTGTCCGGTCCCCAAGAGACCCAGTACTTC. This codes for CSGTGTGLSGPQETQYF.

The gene calls are TRBV13 and TRBJ1-1; unclear D gene. The CDR3 covers 16 residues. Trimming took off 10 bases at V and 0 bases at J, with 21 bases between the two ends. Germline-derived CDR1 and CDR2 are PRHDT and FYEKMQ (reference sequence). CDR3 bases: TGTGCCACCGCTTGGGCCGGGAGTGGGGTGAACACTGAAGCTTTCTTT. It translates to CATAWAGSGVNTEAFF.

V and J are TRBV2 and TRBJ1-6; no firm D call. The CDR3 totals 11 residues. Deletions cut 7 bases from V and 10 bases from J, with 8 bases between. Looked up from germline, CDR1 is SNHLY and CDR2 is FYNNEI. CDR3: CASNFASPLHF. The CDR3 DNA sequence: TGTGCCAGCAATTTCGCCTCACCCCTCCACTTT.

In this sample, this clonotype turned up a few times. The V and J genes are TRBV6-1 and TRBJ2-2, with 9 bases fitting TRBD2. CDR1 is MNHNS, CDR2 SASEGT, per germline. J lost 3 bases, V lost 10 bases, and 9 bases had no gene match. CDR3 length equals 15 residues. The chain's CDR3 is CATGLIAGDTGELFF. The CDR3 coding sequence is TGTGCCACCGGGTTAATAGCGGGAGACACCGGGGAGCTGTTTTTT.

This chain joins TRBV6-2 or TRBV6-3 and TRBJ2-7; D may be TRBD2 (5 bases). This CDR3 has 11 residues. From germline, CDR1 is MNHEY and CDR2 SVGEGT. With 5 bases removed from V and 7 bases from J, the gap between germline ends came to 9 bases. CDR3 sequence: CASSNPGEQYF. In DNA form, the CDR3 reads TGTGCCAGCAGTAACCCGGGGGAGCAGTACTTC.

This clonotype was picked up many times. V and J are TRBV29-1 and TRBJ2-3; TRBD2 matches at 10 bases. The trim removed 5 bases at V and 1 base at J, leaving 0 bases unmatched. Germline V gives CDR1 SQVTM, CDR2 ANQGSEA. The CDR3 contains 13 residues. CDR3 protein: CSVLAGGTDTQYF. DNA of the CDR3: TGCAGCGTTCTAGCGGGAGGCACAGATACGCAGTATTTT.

This rearrangement joins TRBV6-1 to TRBJ1-2; 7 bases align to TRBD1. The V segment lost 7 bases and the J segment 4 bases; nucleotides outside the gene matches: 9. Per germline, CDR1 MNHNS and CDR2 SASEGT. This CDR3 contains 14 residues. The CDR3 region is CASIVAGGSYGYTF. The CDR3 coding sequence is TGTGCCAGCATCGTGGCAGGGGGGAGCTATGGCTACACCTTC.